Included here is one T cell receptor (beta chain) sequence, with context. In the source study's methods: By means of reference gene primer amplification, nucleated cell counts were estimated. Clones were sequenced by immunoSEQ multiplex PCR, and TCRdb holds only the in-frame ones, with some missing. V and J calls and clone size come straight from that table; D and trimming were deduced from the DNA. The profile shows 150,000 or so clones, roughly 80% of them singletons. The data were obtained in a study of blood T cell repertoires in COVID-19. Study-level information: The cDNA or gDNA used as material had been derived from T cells, B-cell-depleted T cells, or PBMCs.

Cohorts were determined from participant-reported clinical history. Recovered status in Cohort 3 required two negative PCRs, clearance, or symptom resolution. This TCR derives from a man aged 50-59 years who had recovered from COVID-19. Sequences were obtained from PBMCs or T cells enriched from blood (not recorded which).

CDR3 sequence reads: CASSMTGAYNSPLHF. The CDR3 DNA reads as TGTGCCAGTAGTATGACGGGGGCCTATAATTCACCCCTCCACTTT. The chain carries TRBV19 and TRBJ1-6, with D possibly matching TRBD1 (5 bases). In germline, CDR1 is LNHDA, CDR2 SQIVND (reference sequence). With 3 bases removed from V and 2 bases from J, the gap between germline ends came to 8 bases. This CDR3 is built from 15 residues.